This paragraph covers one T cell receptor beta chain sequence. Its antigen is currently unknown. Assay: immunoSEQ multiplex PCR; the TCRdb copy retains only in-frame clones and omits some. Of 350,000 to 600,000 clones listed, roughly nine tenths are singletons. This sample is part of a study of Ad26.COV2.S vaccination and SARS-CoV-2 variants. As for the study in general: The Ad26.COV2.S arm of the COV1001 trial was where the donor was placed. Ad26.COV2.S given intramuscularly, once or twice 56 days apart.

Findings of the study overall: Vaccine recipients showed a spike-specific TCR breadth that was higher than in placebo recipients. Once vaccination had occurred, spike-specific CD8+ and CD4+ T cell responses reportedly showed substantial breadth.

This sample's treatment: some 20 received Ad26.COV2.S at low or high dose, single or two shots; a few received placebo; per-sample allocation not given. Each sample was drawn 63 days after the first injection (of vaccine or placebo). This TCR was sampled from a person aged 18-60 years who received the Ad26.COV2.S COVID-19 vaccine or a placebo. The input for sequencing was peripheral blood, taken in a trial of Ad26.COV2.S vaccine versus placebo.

DNA for the CDR3: TGTGCCAGCAGCTCAGGTCTTGCGTATTTCGGGCAGTTCTTC. Amino acids: CASSSGLAYFGQFF. J is TRBJ2-1 and V is TRBV7-2, with D unresolved. The CDR3 spans 14 residues. From germline, CDR1 is SGHTA and CDR2 FQGNSA. V shed 4 bases and J shed 12 bases, with 19 bases lying between them.